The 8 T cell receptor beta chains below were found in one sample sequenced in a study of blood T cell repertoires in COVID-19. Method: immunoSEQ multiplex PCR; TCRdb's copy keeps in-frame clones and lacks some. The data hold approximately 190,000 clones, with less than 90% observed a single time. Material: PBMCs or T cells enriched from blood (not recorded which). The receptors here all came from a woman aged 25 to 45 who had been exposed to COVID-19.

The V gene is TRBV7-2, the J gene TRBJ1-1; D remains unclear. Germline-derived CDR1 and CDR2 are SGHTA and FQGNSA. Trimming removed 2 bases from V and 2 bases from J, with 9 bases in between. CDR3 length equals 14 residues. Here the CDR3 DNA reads TGTGCCAGCAGCTTACCATTCACTAACACTGAAGCTTTCTTT. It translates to CASSLPFTNTEAFF.

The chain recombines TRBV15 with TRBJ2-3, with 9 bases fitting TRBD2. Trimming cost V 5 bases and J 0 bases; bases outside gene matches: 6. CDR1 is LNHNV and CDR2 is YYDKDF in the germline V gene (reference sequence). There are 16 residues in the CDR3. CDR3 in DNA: TGTGCCACCAGCTTAGAGCGGGGGGCCAGCACAGATACGCAGTATTTT. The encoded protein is CATSLERGASTDTQYF. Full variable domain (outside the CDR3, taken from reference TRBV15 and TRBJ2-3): DAMVIQNPRYQVTQFGKPVTLSCSQTLNHNVMYWYQQKSSQAPKLLFHYYDKDFNNEADTPDNFQSRRPNTSFCFLDIRSPGLGDTAMYLCATSLERGASTDTQYFGPGTRLTVL.

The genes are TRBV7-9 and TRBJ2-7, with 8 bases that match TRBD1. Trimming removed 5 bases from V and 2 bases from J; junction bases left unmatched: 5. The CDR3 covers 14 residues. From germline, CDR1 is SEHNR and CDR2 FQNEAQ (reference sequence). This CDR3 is CASSPTDRAYEQYF. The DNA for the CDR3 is TGTGCCAGCAGCCCCACGGACAGGGCCTACGAGCAGTACTTC.

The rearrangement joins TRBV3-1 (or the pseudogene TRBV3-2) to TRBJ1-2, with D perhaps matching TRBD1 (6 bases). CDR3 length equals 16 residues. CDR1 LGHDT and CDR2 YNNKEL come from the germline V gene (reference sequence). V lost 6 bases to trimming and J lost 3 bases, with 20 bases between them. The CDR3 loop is CASRHHTGKGYYGYTF. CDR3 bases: TGTGCCAGCAGGCATCATACAGGGAAAGGATACTATGGCTACACCTTC.

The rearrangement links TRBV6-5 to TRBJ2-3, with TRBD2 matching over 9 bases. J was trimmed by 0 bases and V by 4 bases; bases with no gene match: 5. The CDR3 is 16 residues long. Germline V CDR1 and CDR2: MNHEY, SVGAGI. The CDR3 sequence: CASSFSAGGSTDTQYF. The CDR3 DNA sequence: TGTGCCAGCAGTTTCTCAGCGGGGGGAAGCACAGATACGCAGTATTTT.

CDR3 region: CASSGSGGYSTDTQYF. CDR3 nucleotides: TGTGCCAGCAGCGGTAGCGGGGGGTATAGCACAGATACGCAGTATTTT. This rearrangement joins TRBV9 to TRBJ2-3; the match to TRBD2 covers 10 bases. From germline, CDR1 is SGDLS and CDR2 YYNGEE. The V segment lost 3 bases and the J segment 0 bases; nucleotides outside the gene matches: 4. CDR3 length equals 16 residues.

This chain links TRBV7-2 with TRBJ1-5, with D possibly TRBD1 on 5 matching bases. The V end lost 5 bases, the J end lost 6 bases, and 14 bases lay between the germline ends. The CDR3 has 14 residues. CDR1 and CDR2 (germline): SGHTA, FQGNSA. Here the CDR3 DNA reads TGTGCCAGCAGCCCATGGGGGGGAAGTCAGCCCCAGCATTTT. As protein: CASSPWGGSQPQHF.

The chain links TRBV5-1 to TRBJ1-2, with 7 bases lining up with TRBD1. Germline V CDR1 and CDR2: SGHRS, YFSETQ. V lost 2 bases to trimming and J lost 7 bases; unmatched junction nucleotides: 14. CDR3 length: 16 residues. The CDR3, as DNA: TGCGCCAGCAGCTTCTCCGGACAGGCCGCCCTGGGTGGCTACACCTTC. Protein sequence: CASSFSGQAALGGYTF.